The 26 T cell receptor beta chains below were found in one sample sequenced in a study of CD8+ T cells in alopecia areata. Sequencing used cDNA as its template, made by extracting RNA and reverse transcribing it. Profiling relied on immunoSEQ multiplex PCR, and the TCRdb table lists in-frame clones only, not all of them. Reported are 1,300 to 1,500 clones, none seen only once; the ten largest carry around two fifths. The specimen sequenced was lesional skin. These TCRs come from a C3H/HeJ mouse with alopecia areata. The strain is characterized by the MHC haplotype H2-k.

This clone has ten or more counts. Each gene name is a mouse one. CDR3 bases read: TGTGCCAGCAGAAATAGACAGGACCCA. Protein sequence: CASRNRQDP. The whole CDR3 protein reads CASRNRQDPEVFF. The chain combines TRBV19 with TRBJ1-1, with D perhaps matching TRBD1 (6 bases). The read ends 4 residues before the CDR3 terminus; that terminus is restored from the germline J gene. Germline V gives CDR1 FNHDT, CDR2 SITEND (reference sequence). CDR3 length: 13 amino acids.

The sample holds many counts of this clone. Genes and germline are mouse. The DNA ends 4 residues before the CDR3 does, and the rest of the CDR3 is filled in from the germline J gene. The chain is built from TRBV13-3 and TRBJ2-1; D is perhaps TRBD1 (5 bases). Germline assignment: CDR1 NNHDY and CDR2 SYVADS. The V end was cut by 3 bases, the J end by 0 bases, with 7 bases between. The CDR3 consists of 14 residues. The sequenced CDR3 bases are TGTGCCAGCAGTGCAGGGATTAACTATGCT. It yields the protein CASSAGINYA. The whole CDR3 region reads CASSAGINYAEQFF.

The sample holds a few counts of this clone. A far larger clone is only one base removed, so a read error is likely. The gene names here belong to mouse. The read halts 4 residues ahead of the CDR3 end, with the missing end drawn from the germline J gene. The same CDR3 also results from other DNA sequences found in this sample. This sequence joins TRBV13-1 and TRBJ1-2, with D possibly matching TRBD1 (6 bases). The CDR3 runs 14 residues. Per germline, CDR1 NSHNY and CDR2 SYGAGN. This chain's CDR3 is CASSEGLGGRDYTF. The CDR3 DNA, read in part, is TGTGCCAGCAGTGAAGGACTTGGGGGGCGC.

By frequency in the sample, this clone is medium-sized. Gene names and germline match the mouse. The CDR3 end falls 4 residues outside the read, so it is completed with the germline J gene. The J gene is TRBJ2-4, the V gene TRBV13-3; a possible D gene is TRBD1 (6 bases). The V end was cut by 4 bases, the J end by 2 bases, with 11 bases between. The germline gives CDR1 NNHDY, CDR2 SYVADS. The length of the CDR3 is 14 residues. The CDR3 sequence: CASSPGHNQNTLYF. CDR3 DNA, as far as it was read: TGTGCCAGCAGTCCGGGACATAATCAAAAC.

Of note for this clone: Genes and germline are mouse. The read comes to an end 4 residues before the CDR3 does, leaving the germline J gene to fill in the end. The chain has TRBV13-1 and TRBJ1-2; 11 positions agree with TRBD1. Germline CDR1 and CDR2: NSHNY and SYGAGN. CDR3 length: 14 residues. Losses at the gene ends were 3 bases for V and 3 bases for J; bases not matched to a gene: 1. The sequenced part of the CDR3 DNA is TGTGCCAGCAGTGGGACAGGGGGCCACTCC. Translated, it gives CASSGTGGHS. The entire CDR3 protein reads CASSGTGGHSDYTF.

This clone showed up many times. Gene and germline names: mouse. The CDR3 extends 4 residues past the end of the read, so its final part is completed from the germline J gene. The chain is built from TRBV13-3 and TRBJ2-7, with 8 bases identical to TRBD1. The germline gives CDR1 NNHDY, CDR2 SYVADS. This CDR3 has 14 amino acids. V lost 3 bases, J lost 0 bases, and 2 bases stayed unmatched. CDR3 DNA (partial): TGTGCCAGCAGTGGGGACAGGAGCTCCTAT. It is translated as CASSGDRSSY. The full CDR3 sequence reads CASSGDRSSYEQYF.

A remark on this clone: DNA and listed protein disagree at residue 10, so the protein shown here was translated from the DNA. Mouse names are used for the genes. The DNA ends 3 residues before the CDR3 does, and the rest of the CDR3 is filled in from the germline J gene. The J gene is TRBJ1-6, the V gene TRBV29, with a possible D match to TRBD1 (6 bases). TRBJ1-6 is sorted into the ORF group, with uncertain function. The CDR3 covers 13 residues. Trimming removed 2 bases from V and 10 bases from J, with 9 bases in between. Germline V gives CDR1 MSHET, CDR2 SYDVDS. This CDR3 reads CASSLRRGSPLYF. The CDR3 DNA, read in part, is TGTGCTAGCAGTTTAAGAAGGGGGTCGCCC.

This clone was seen at least ten times. At residue 13, TCRdb's protein disagrees with the DNA translation; the protein shown here derives from the DNA. Genes here carry mouse names. The CDR3 goes on 3 residues after the read ends, and that part is filled in from the germline J gene. The rearrangement uses TRBV13-2 and TRBJ1-6; no clear D gene. TRBJ1-6 is flagged as an ORF with uncertain function. Germline values: CDR1 NNHNN, CDR2 SYGAGS (reference sequence). V was trimmed by 0 bases and J by 0 bases, leaving 7 bases between them. The CDR3 contains 16 residues. The covered CDR3 bases are TGTGCCAGCGGTGATGATGACAATTCCTATAATTCGCCC. It yields the protein CASGDDDNSYNSP. From start to end, the CDR3 is CASGDDDNSYNSPLYF.

This clone ranks as large. Mouse names are used for the genes. From the germline J gene comes the end of the CDR3, since the read stops 4 residues before it. J is TRBJ2-3 and V is TRBV19, with D perhaps matching TRBD1 (6 bases). Trimming left V 1 base short and J 0 bases short, with 12 bases between. The CDR3 runs to 16 residues. Germline V gives CDR1 FNHDT, CDR2 SITEND (reference sequence). The sequenced part of the CDR3 DNA is TGTGCCAGCAGTATACTCGACAGGTCTAGTGCAGAA. Its protein is CASSILDRSSAE. The whole CDR3 sequence is CASSILDRSSAETLYF.

This clone has just a few counts. Genes and germline come from the mouse. The CDR3 end is not reached by the read, which stops 4 residues before it; the germline J gene fills it in. The rearrangement uses TRBV19 and TRBJ1-1; D may be TRBD1 (5 bases). Germline V gives CDR1 FNHDT, CDR2 SITEND (reference sequence). Trimming cost V 2 bases and J 0 bases, with 8 bases left between them. This CDR3 comprises 14 residues. The CDR3 loop is CASSIWGANTEVFF. The CDR3 DNA, read in part, is TGTGCCAGCAGTATTTGGGGGGCAAACACA.

At least ten counts were recorded for this clone. Mouse germline and gene names are used. The read finishes 4 residues shy of the CDR3 end, and the germline J gene is used to complete it. This rearrangement joins TRBV13-3 to TRBJ1-2, with 10 bases aligning to TRBD1. Losses at the gene ends were 3 bases for V and 4 bases for J; bases not matched to a gene: 0. The CDR3 covers 13 residues. Germline assignment: CDR1 NNHDY and CDR2 SYVADS. The CDR3 here is CASSGTGGSDYTF. Incomplete CDR3 DNA: TGTGCCAGCAGTGGGACAGGGGGCTCC.

This clone was detected many times. Gene and germline names: mouse. The CDR3 bases that were read are TGTGCCAGCAGGAGACAGACTAGTGCAGAA. Translation: CASRRQTSAE. The complete CDR3 reads CASRRQTSAETLYF. The chain joins TRBV13-3 to TRBJ2-3; a possible D gene is TRBD1 (5 bases). The CDR3 is cut off 4 residues early in the read; its end comes from the germline J gene. The CDR3 covers 14 residues. Trimming took off 5 bases at V and 0 bases at J, with 10 bases between the two ends. From germline, CDR1 is NNHDY and CDR2 SYVADS.

A word on this clone: TCRdb lists a protein that is different at residue 11 from the translated DNA; the protein given here uses the DNA translation. A read error is the likely source, as a far larger clone sits one nucleotide away. The listed genes are named as in mouse. The sequence runs out 3 residues before the end of the CDR3; the remainder is reconstructed from the germline J gene. The rearrangement uses TRBV13-3 and TRBJ1-3; 10 nucleotides agree with TRBD1. V trimming: 6 bases; J trimming: 3 bases; junction bases outside the gene matches: 3. This CDR3 comprises 14 residues. CDR1 and CDR2 (germline): NNHDY, SYVADS. CDR3 sequence: CASIRDRGGNTLYF. The CDR3 bases that were read are TGTGCCAGCATCCGGGACAGGGGTGGAAATACG.

This clone was seen ten or more times. All gene names here are mouse names. The read terminates 4 residues before the CDR3 end, so the remaining end is supplied by the germline J gene. The chain is built from TRBV16 and TRBJ1-1; TRBD1 might be the D (5 bases). V lost 1 base and J lost 0, with 9 bases in between. This CDR3 comprises 15 residues. Germline values: CDR1 SGHSA, CDR2 FRNQAP. Partial CDR3 DNA: TGTGCAAGCAGCTTAGTTGACAGTGCAAACACA. It codes for CASSLVDSANT. The whole CDR3 protein is CASSLVDSANTEVFF.

Comments on this clone: Gene and germline names: mouse. The CDR3 is cut off 4 residues early in the read; its end comes from the germline J gene. The genes are TRBV13-2 and TRBJ2-7, with 9 bases aligning to TRBD2. CDR1 NNHNN and CDR2 SYGAGS come from the germline V gene (reference sequence). This CDR3 is 14 amino acids long. The sequenced part of the CDR3 DNA is TGTGCCAGCGGTGATCTGGGGGGGGCATAT. Encoded protein: CASGDLGGAY. The entire CDR3 reads CASGDLGGAYEQYF.

To note about this clone: Genes and germline are mouse. The read terminates 4 residues before the CDR3 end, so the remaining end is supplied by the germline J gene. The genes are TRBV17 and TRBJ2-3; 8 bases map to TRBD1. With 1 base clipped from V and 0 bases from J, the junction kept 3 bases outside the gene matches. The CDR3 is made up of 16 amino acids. Germline CDR1 and CDR2: MNHDT and YYDKIL. The CDR3 DNA, read in part, is TGTGCTAGCAGTAGAGTACAGGGGGATAGTGCAGAA. Its translation is CASSRVQGDSAE. In full, the CDR3 reads CASSRVQGDSAETLYF.

A remark on this clone: A far larger clone differs by one base, so this is likely a read error. Gene names and germline refer to mouse. Partial CDR3 DNA: TGTGCCAGCAGCCAACGACTGGGAGTAAACACCGGG. Its translation is CASSQRLGVNTG. The entire CDR3 sequence reads CASSQRLGVNTGQLYF. V is TRBV5 and J is TRBJ2-2; 7 nucleotides match TRBD2. The sequence runs out 4 residues before the end of the CDR3; the remainder is reconstructed from the germline J gene. Trimming cost V 2 bases and J 1 base; bases outside gene matches: 4. Germline assignment: CDR1 LGHNA and CDR2 YNLKQL (reference sequence). The CDR3 is 16 amino acids.

This clone has more than one count but fewer than ten. Any gene name here is a mouse gene name. The sequenced fragment ends 4 residues before the CDR3 boundary, so the rest is inferred from the germline J gene. This chain joins TRBV5 and TRBJ2-3, with TRBD2 matching over 12 bases. The germline gives CDR1 LGHNA, CDR2 YNLKQL (reference sequence). The CDR3 spans 17 residues. The V segment lost 4 bases and the J segment 0 bases; nucleotides outside the gene matches: 5. The covered CDR3 bases are TGTGCCAGCAGCCCGCGGGACTGGGGGGCTAGTGCAGAA. Translated, it gives CASSPRDWGASAE. The CDR3 in its entirety is CASSPRDWGASAETLYF.

The table lists this clone with many counts. The translated DNA and TCRdb's protein are not identical at residue 10; the protein here was translated from the DNA. Germline and genes: mouse. The CDR3 DNA, read in part, is TGTGCCAGCGGTGATGGGACAAATTCGCCC. It encodes CASGDGTNSP. The complete CDR3 protein is CASGDGTNSPLYF. The rearrangement links TRBV13-2 to TRBJ1-6; D is possibly TRBD1 (5 bases). Sequencing ends 3 residues short of the CDR3 end; the germline J gene provides the rest. TRBJ1-6 is marked as an open reading frame, function uncertain. Germline CDR1 and CDR2: NNHNN and SYGAGS (reference sequence). The V gene lost 0 bases and the J gene lost 7 bases, with 5 bases spanning the gap. This CDR3 has 13 residues.

This clone occurred many times. The listed TCRdb protein conflicts with the DNA translation at residue 11, and the protein shown is translated directly from the DNA. Gene and germline names: mouse. The read gets to within 3 residues of the CDR3 end, and the germline J gene fills in the rest. The V and J genes are TRBV19 and TRBJ1-3; D perhaps matches TRBD1 (6 bases). V was cut by 7 bases and J by 4 bases, with 15 bases left in between. The V gene's germline CDR1 is FNHDT and CDR2 SITEND (reference sequence). The CDR3 loop spans 14 amino acids. CDR3 bases read: TGTGCCAGCGAAGGGGGGGCGCGGGGAAATACG. This translates into CASEGGARGNT. From start to end, the CDR3 is CASEGGARGNTLYF.

By share of the sample, this clone is medium-sized. The gene names given are mouse names. The read comes to an end 4 residues before the CDR3 does, leaving the germline J gene to fill in the end. The chain joins TRBV19 to TRBJ2-3, with a weak D call TRBD2 (6 bases). Germline values: CDR1 FNHDT, CDR2 SITEND (reference sequence). The CDR3 runs 15 residues. V was clipped by 4 bases and J by 0 bases, with 12 bases between them. This CDR3 is CASSPRWGSAETLYF. The CDR3 DNA, read in part, is TGTGCCAGCAGTCCCCGCTGGGGAAGTGCAGAA. The full variable domain, in which reference TRBV19 and TRBJ2-3 provide the parts outside the CDR3, is GGIITQTPKFLIGQEGQKLTLKCQQNFNHDTMYWYRQDSGKGLRLIYYSITENDLQKGDLSEGYDASREKKSSFSLTVTSAQKNEMAVFLCASSPRWGSAETLYFGSGTRLTVL.

The sample holds many counts of this clone. The listed genes are named as in mouse. Read sequence stops 4 residues before the CDR3 end, and the germline J gene provides the missing end. The rearrangement links TRBV19 to TRBJ1-4, with 11 bases matching TRBD1. The CDR3 consists of 15 residues. The germline gives CDR1 FNHDT, CDR2 SITEND (reference sequence). Unmatched junction bases numbered 0, after V lost 5 bases and J lost 0 bases. CDR3 sequence: CASRGQGVSNERLFF. CDR3 DNA, as far as it was read: TGTGCCAGCAGGGGACAGGGGGTTTCCAACGAA.

This clone came up many times. Gene and germline names: mouse. Sequencing ends 4 residues short of the CDR3 end; the germline J gene provides the rest. The gene calls are TRBV1 and TRBJ2-4; possibly TRBD2 for D (6 bases). CDR3 size: 16 residues. Germline V lookup: CDR1 NSQYPW, CDR2 LRSPGD (reference sequence). Trimming took 0 bases from V and 0 from J, leaving 10 bases between them. Incomplete CDR3 DNA: TGCACCTGCAGTGCAGAGGCTGGGACTAGTCAAAAC. Translating gives CTCSAEAGTSQN. The entire CDR3 protein reads CTCSAEAGTSQNTLYF.

This clone was counted ten times or more. Gene and germline names: mouse. The read is 4 residues too short to cover the CDR3 end, so that end is filled in from the germline J gene. The genes are TRBV13-2 and TRBJ1-4; TRBD1 matches at 8 bases. J lost 6 bases, V lost 1 base, and 5 bases had no gene match. This CDR3 comprises 15 residues. Germline values: CDR1 NNHNN, CDR2 SYGAGS (reference sequence). CDR3 residues: CASGDSGGGYERLFF. The sequenced part of the CDR3 DNA is TGTGCCAGCGGTGATTCAGGGGGCGGTTACGAA.

This clone has a count of ten or more. All gene names here are mouse names. The CDR3 end lies 4 residues beyond the end of the read and is filled in from the germline J gene. V gene TRBV5 combines with J gene TRBJ2-1; 10 positions agree with TRBD2. Germline CDR1 is LGHNA and CDR2 is YNLKQL (reference sequence). CDR3 size: 13 residues. CDR3 DNA, as far as it was read: TGTGCCAGCAGCCGCTGGGGGGGCGCT. The encoded protein is CASSRWGGA. The full-length CDR3 reads as CASSRWGGAEQFF.

The table lists this clone with a few counts. The protein TCRdb lists differs from the translation of the DNA at residue 13; the protein given here is translated from the DNA itself. A far more abundant clone sits one base away, making this likely a read error. Genes and germline come from the mouse. The read gets to within 3 residues of the CDR3 end, and the germline J gene fills in the rest. The rearrangement uses TRBV13-2 and TRBJ1-3, with 7 bases lining up with TRBD1. The CDR3 is 16 amino acids. Germline CDR1 reads NNHNN; CDR2 reads SYGAGS (reference sequence). The DNA read from the CDR3 is TGTGCCAGCGGTGATCGAGGGGACAGTTCTGGAAATCCG. Translating it yields CASGDRGDSSGNP. The entire CDR3 sequence reads CASGDRGDSSGNPLYF.